The 6 T cell receptor beta chains presented below share a single source sample, sequenced in a study of cytomegalovirus exposure and HLA in healthy donors. The PCR made use of 60 Vbeta and 13 Jbeta primers. Measured with immunoSEQ multiplex PCR; TCRdb has only the in-frame clones, and not every one. Seen here are 150,000 to 200,000 clones, approximately 80% observed once, and the top ten hold about 1.3%. The sequencing sample was made of PBMCs. These receptor sequences come from a girl between 10 and 17 years old in good health and CMV-seropositive.

The chain uses TRBV10-3 and TRBJ2-5; 9 bases map to TRBD1. This CDR3 contains 13 residues. The V and J ends lost 6 bases and 5 bases, in that order; junction bases with no gene match: 4. CDR1 is ENHRY and CDR2 is SYGVKD in the germline V gene. The CDR3 DNA sequence: TGTGCCATCAGATCGGGACAGGGCGAGACCCAGTACTTC. Its translation is CAIRSGQGETQYF.

V is TRBV29-1 and J is TRBJ2-7; 9 bases map to TRBD2. CDR1 and CDR2 from the germline V gene are SQVTM and ANQGSEA. CDR3 length: 14 residues. V shed 5 bases and J 1 base; nucleotides not matched to a gene: 6. The CDR3 DNA follows: TGCAGCGTTTCTGGTAGCGGGAGTTCCTACGAGCAGTACTTC. Translating it yields CSVSGSGSSYEQYF.

The rearrangement links TRBV7-2 to TRBJ2-7; no clear D gene. This CDR3 has 15 residues. Germline V lookup: CDR1 SGHTA, CDR2 FQGNSA. Trimming stripped 5 bases from V and 0 bases from J, with 14 bases between. The CDR3: CASSPGGFSSYEQYF. The CDR3, as DNA: TGTGCCAGCAGCCCTGGCGGTTTTAGCTCCTACGAGCAGTACTTC.

The chain recombines TRBV25-1 with TRBJ1-2; a possible D gene is TRBD1 (5 bases). With 10 bases removed from V and 6 bases from J, the gap between germline ends came to 12 bases. The germline V gene encodes CDR1 MGHDK and CDR2 SYGVNS. The CDR3 consists of 11 residues. CDR3 in amino acids: CATSRVHGYTF. CDR3 DNA sequence: TGTGCCACTTCCAGGGTACATGGCTACACCTTC.

This clone appeared a few times. This chain joins TRBV5-6 and TRBJ1-2; 8 nucleotides align to TRBD1. This CDR3 is 15 amino acids long. From germline, CDR1 is SGHDT and CDR2 YYEEEE. Trimming cost V 4 bases and J 8 bases; bases outside gene matches: 13. The CDR3 nucleotides read TGTGCCAGCAGCCCACGGGACAGGACCGCGGGAGGCTACACCTTC. This encodes CASSPRDRTAGGYTF.

The chain joins TRBV5-6 to TRBJ2-5, with 10 bases fitting TRBD1. The length of the CDR3 is 14 residues. The ends lost 7 bases at V and 5 bases at J; junction bases unmatched: 8. CDR1 and CDR2 from the germline V gene are SGHDT and YYEEEE. The CDR3 spells CASRRQGARETQYF. The CDR3 DNA reads as TGTGCCAGCCGGAGACAGGGGGCAAGGGAGACCCAGTACTTC.